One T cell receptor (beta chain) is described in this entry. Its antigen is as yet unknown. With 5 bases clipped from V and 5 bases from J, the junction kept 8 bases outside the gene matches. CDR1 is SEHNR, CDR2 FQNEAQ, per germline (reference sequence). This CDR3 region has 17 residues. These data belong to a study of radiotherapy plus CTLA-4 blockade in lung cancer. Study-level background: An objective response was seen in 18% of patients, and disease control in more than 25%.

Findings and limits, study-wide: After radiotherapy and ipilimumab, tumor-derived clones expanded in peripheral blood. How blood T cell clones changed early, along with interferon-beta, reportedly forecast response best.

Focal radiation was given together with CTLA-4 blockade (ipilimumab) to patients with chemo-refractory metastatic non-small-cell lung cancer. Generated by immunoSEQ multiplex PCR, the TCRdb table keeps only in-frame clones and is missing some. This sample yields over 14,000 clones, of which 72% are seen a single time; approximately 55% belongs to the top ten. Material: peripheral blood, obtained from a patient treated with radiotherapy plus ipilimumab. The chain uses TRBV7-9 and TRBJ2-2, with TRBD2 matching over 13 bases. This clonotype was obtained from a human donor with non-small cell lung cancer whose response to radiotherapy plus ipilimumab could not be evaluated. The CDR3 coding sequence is TGTGCCAGCAGCCCAAGAGGGACTAGCGGGGCAACCGGGGAGCTGTTTTTT. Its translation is CASSPRGTSGATGELFF.